The rows below give T cell receptor beta chains drawn from one sample of a study of blood T cell repertoires in COVID-19. Generated by immunoSEQ multiplex PCR, the TCRdb table keeps only in-frame clones and is missing some. Found here are around 91,000 clones, around 79% of them singletons; the top ten hold roughly 20%. Sequencing used peripheral blood. The receptor set was obtained from a woman older than 75 with active or convalescent COVID-19. The CDR3 runs from the conserved cysteine through the conserved F or W. The D gene is left open where the match is weak. Size tells how often a clone was seen (once, few, many) or the class of an expanded clone, and some rows leave it out.

len: 15
abundance: NA
j_gene: TRBJ2-3
v_gene: TRBV6-1
d_gene: NA
CDR3nt: TGTGCCAGCAGTGAAGGTTCGAGGACTACAGATACGCAGTATTTT
CDR3aa: CASSEGSRTTDTQYF

len: 14
abundance: NA
j_gene: TRBJ2-7
v_gene: TRBV5-4
d_gene: TRBD2
CDR3nt: TGTGCCAGCAGCAACCAGCGGGAGCGCTACGAGCAGTACTTC
CDR3aa: CASSNQRERYEQYF

len: 11
abundance: NA
j_gene: TRBJ2-1
v_gene: TRBV29-1
d_gene: NA
CDR3nt: TGCAGCGTTGAAGAGTTCGTTGAGCAGTTCTTC
CDR3aa: CSVEEFVEQFF

len: 14
abundance: few
j_gene: TRBJ1-1
v_gene: TRBV9
d_gene: NA
CDR3nt: TGTGCCAGCAGCGTAGCTTCGGGGGACACTGAAGCTTTCTTT
CDR3aa: CASSVASGDTEAFF

len: 13
abundance: NA
j_gene: TRBJ1-2
v_gene: TRBV12-3/TRBV12-4
d_gene: NA
CDR3nt: TGTGCCAGCAGTTTAGCCCACTCGAAGGGCTACACCTTC
CDR3aa: CASSLAHSKGYTF

len: 16
abundance: NA
j_gene: TRBJ2-7
v_gene: TRBV7-8
d_gene: TRBD2
CDR3nt: TGTGCCAGCAGCTTAGGGAGGGGCGGGAGACAGTACGAGCAGTACTTC
CDR3aa: CASSLGRGGRQYEQYF

len: 15
abundance: NA
j_gene: TRBJ2-1
v_gene: TRBV7-3
d_gene: TRBD1
CDR3nt: TGTGCCAGCAGCCCTCGACAGGGGGCAAACAATGAGCAGTTCTTC
CDR3aa: CASSPRQGANNEQFF

len: 14
abundance: NA
j_gene: TRBJ1-4
v_gene: TRBV19
d_gene: NA
CDR3nt: TGTGCCAGTAGTATGGGGGGGGCGAGAGAAAAACTGTTTTTT
CDR3aa: CASSMGGAREKLFF

len: 12
abundance: NA
j_gene: TRBJ2-2
v_gene: TRBV7-9
d_gene: NA
CDR3nt: TGTGCCAGCAGCTTAGGGCGGCGGGAGCTGTTTTTT
CDR3aa: CASSLGRRELFF

len: 15
abundance: NA
j_gene: TRBJ2-5
v_gene: TRBV30
d_gene: NA
CDR3nt: TGTGCCTGGAGTGTACGGGGGGCACTCCAAGAGACCCAGTACTTC
CDR3aa: CAWSVRGALQETQYF

len: 14
abundance: NA
j_gene: TRBJ2-7
v_gene: TRBV6-1
d_gene: NA
CDR3nt: TGTGCCAGCAGTGAAGCAGGGGGCTCCTACGAGCAGTACTTC
CDR3aa: CASSEAGGSYEQYF